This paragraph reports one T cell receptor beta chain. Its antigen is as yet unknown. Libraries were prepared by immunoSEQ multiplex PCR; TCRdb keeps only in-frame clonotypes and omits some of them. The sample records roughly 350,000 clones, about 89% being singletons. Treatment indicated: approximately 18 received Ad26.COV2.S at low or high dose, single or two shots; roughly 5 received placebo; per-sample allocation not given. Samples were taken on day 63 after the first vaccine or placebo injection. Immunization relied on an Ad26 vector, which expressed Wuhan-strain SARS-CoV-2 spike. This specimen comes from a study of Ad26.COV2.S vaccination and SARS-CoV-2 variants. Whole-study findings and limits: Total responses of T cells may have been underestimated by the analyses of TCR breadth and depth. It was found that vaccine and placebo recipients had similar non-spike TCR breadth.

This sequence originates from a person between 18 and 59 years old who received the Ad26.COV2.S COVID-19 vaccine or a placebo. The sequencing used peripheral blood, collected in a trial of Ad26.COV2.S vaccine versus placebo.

The CDR3 nucleotides are TGTGCCAGCAGTATGGCAACTAATGAAAAACTGTTTTTT. Translation: CASSMATNEKLFF. This chain uses TRBV28 with TRBJ1-4; no firm D call. This CDR3 spans 13 amino acids. Germline V gives CDR1 MDHEN, CDR2 SYDVKM. Trimming left V 5 bases short and J 0 bases short, with 4 bases between.